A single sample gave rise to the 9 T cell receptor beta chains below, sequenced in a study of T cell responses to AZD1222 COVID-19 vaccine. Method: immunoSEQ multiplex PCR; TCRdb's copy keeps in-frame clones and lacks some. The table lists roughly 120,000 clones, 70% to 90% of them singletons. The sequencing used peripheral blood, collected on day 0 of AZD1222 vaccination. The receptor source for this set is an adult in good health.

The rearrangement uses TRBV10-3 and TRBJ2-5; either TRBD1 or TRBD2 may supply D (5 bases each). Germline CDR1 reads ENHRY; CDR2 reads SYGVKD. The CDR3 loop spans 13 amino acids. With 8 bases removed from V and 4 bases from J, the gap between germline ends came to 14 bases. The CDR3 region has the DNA TGTGCCATCGGGGCGAGGGGTGGAGAGACCCAGTACTTC. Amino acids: CAIGARGGETQYF.

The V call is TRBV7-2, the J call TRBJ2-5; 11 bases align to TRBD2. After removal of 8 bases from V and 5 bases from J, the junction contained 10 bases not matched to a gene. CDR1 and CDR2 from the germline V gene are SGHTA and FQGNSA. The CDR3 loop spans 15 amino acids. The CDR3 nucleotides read TGTGCCAGCCTCCTCCAGACTAGCGGGATGGAGACCCAGTACTTC. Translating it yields CASLLQTSGMETQYF.

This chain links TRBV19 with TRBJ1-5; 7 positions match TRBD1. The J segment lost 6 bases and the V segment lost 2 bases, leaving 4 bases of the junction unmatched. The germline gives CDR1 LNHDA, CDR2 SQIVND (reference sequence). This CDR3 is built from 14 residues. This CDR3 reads CASSITGDRQPQHF. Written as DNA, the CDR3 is TGTGCCAGTAGTATAACAGGGGACCGTCAGCCCCAGCATTTT.

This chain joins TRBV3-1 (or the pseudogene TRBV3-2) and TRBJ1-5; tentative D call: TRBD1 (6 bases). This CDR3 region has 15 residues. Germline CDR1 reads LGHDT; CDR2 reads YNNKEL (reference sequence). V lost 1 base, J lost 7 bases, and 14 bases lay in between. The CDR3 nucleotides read TGTGCCAGCAGCCAAGGGGGCAGGGGAGACCAGCCCCAGCATTTT. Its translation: CASSQGGRGDQPQHF.

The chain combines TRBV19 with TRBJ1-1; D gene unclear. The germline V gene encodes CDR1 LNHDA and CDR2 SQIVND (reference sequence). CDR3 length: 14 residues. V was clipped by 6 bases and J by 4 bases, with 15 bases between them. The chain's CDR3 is CASSSGGVGTEAFF. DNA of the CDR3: TGTGCCAGTAGCTCAGGTGGTGTCGGCACTGAAGCTTTCTTT.

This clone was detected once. The CDR3: CASSLGTTGELFF. As DNA, the CDR3 is TGTGCCAGCAGCTTGGGGACAACCGGGGAGCTGTTTTTT. V gene TRBV5-4 combines with J gene TRBJ2-2; TRBD1 might be the D (5 bases). The germline V gene has CDR1 SGHNT and CDR2 YYREEE (reference sequence). V was trimmed by 0 bases and J by 5 bases, leaving 5 bases between them. This CDR3 has 13 amino acids. Full variable domain (remainder filled in from reference TRBV5-4 and TRBJ2-2): ETGVTQSPTHLIKTRGQQVTLRCSSQSGHNTVSWYQQALGQGPQFIFQYYREEENGRGNFPPRFSGLQFPNYSSELNVNALELDDSALYLCASSLGTTGELFFGEGSRLTVL.

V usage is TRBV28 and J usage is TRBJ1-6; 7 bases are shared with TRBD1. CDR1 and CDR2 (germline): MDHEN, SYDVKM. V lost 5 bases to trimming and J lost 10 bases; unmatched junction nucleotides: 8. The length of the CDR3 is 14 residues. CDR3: CASSVGQLSSPLHF. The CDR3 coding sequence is TGTGCCAGCAGTGTGGGACAGTTGTCCTCACCCCTCCACTTT.

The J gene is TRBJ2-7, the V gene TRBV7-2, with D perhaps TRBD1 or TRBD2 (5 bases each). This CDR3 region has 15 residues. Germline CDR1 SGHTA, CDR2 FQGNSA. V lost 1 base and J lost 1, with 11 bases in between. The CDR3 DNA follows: TGTGCCAGCAGCTTAGTGTGGGGGAGTTCCTACGAGCAGTACTTC. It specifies CASSLVWGSSYEQYF. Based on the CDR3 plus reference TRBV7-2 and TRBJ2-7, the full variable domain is GAGVSQSPSNKVTEKGKDVELRCDPISGHTALYWYRQSLGQGLEFLIYFQGNSAPDKSGLPSDRFSAERTGGSVSTLTIQRTQQEDSAVYLCASSLVWGSSYEQYFGPGTRLTVT.

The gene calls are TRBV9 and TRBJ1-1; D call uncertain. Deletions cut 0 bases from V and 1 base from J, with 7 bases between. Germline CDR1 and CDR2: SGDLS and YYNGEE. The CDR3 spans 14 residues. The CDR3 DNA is TGTGCCAGCAGCGTAGTGGCCCAGAACACTGAAGCTTTCTTT. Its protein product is CASSVVAQNTEAFF.